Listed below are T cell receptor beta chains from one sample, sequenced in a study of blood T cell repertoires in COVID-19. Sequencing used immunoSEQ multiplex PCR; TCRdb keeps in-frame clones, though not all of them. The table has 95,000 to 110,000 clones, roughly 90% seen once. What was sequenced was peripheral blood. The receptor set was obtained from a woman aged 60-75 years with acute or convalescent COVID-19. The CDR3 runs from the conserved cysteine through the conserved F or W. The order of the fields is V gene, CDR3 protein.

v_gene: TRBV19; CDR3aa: CASSILGEAGYTF
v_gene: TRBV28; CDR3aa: CASRTLDTEAFF
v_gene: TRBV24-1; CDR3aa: CATRGQGTGELFF
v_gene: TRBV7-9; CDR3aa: CASSLDSVSPLHF
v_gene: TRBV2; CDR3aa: CASGGFINEKLFF
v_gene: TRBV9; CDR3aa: CASSEGQGWSYEQYF
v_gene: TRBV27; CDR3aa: CASSLWSGRTGTEAFF
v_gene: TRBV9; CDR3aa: CASSAPGQGTAGSYEQYF
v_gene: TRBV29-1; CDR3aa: CSVTTGPANYGYTF
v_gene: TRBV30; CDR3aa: CAWSARLDRFNQPQHF
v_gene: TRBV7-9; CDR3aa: CASSLWGDQPQHF
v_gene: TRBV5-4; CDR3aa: CASSRGGGGSNEQFF
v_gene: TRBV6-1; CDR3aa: CASSEAGHSNQPQHF
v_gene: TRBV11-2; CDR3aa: CASRLAGEETQYF
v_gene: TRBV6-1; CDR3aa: CASSGARGRTGELFF
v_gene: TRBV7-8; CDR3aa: CASSLTQGFSGNTIYF
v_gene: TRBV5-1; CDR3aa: CASSRDRNYNSPLHF
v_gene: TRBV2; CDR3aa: CASSEARGENTEAFF
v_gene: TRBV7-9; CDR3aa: CASRGTSGGETQYF